One sample yielded the 24 T cell receptor beta chains listed below, sequenced in a study of vaccination effects on CD4 cells after COVID-19. Profiling relied on immunoSEQ multiplex PCR, and the TCRdb table lists in-frame clones only, not all of them. The sample lists under 85,000 clones, around 76% occurring once. With the ViraFEST assay, the study expanded antigen-specific CD4+ T cells using viral peptide pools, then sequenced them. A roughly 10-day culture period preceded the isolation of CD4+ T cells. Their antigens remain unidentified. The material sequenced was CD4+ T cells from PBMCs cultured with HCoV-229E spike peptides, taken before COVID-19 vaccination. Every receptor here comes from a human donor who received a COVID-19 vaccine.

In DNA form, the CDR3 reads TGTGCCAGCAGTCCTGACAGTGGGGGGAGTCGCTACACCTTC. Translation gives CASSPDSGGSRYTF. The chain employs TRBV28 and TRBJ1-2, with a weak D call TRBD1 (5 bases). Deletions cut 5 bases from V and 9 bases from J, with 19 bases between. Germline loops: CDR1 MDHEN, CDR2 SYDVKM. The CDR3 runs to 14 residues.

V is TRBV19 and J is TRBJ2-5, with TRBD1 as a possible D gene (6 bases). The length of the CDR3 is 15 residues. Trimming stripped 3 bases from V and 3 bases from J, with 14 bases between. Germline V gene sequence: CDR1 LNHDA, CDR2 SQIVND (reference sequence). CDR3: CASSIIQGREETQYF. The CDR3 nucleotides read TGTGCCAGTAGTATCATACAGGGAAGGGAAGAGACCCAGTACTTC.

The chain links TRBV2 to TRBJ1-1, with D perhaps TRBD1 (6 bases). V lost 2 bases, J lost 0 bases, and 16 bases lay in between. The CDR3 is 17 amino acids. Germline V gene lookup returns CDR1 SNHLY and CDR2 FYNNEI. This CDR3 reads CASSEKIRGQMNTEAFF. CDR3 nucleotides: TGTGCCAGCAGTGAAAAGATAAGAGGACAGATGAACACTGAAGCTTTCTTT.

This clone occurred a few times. The chain couples TRBV3-1 (or the pseudogene TRBV3-2) to TRBJ1-3, with D maybe TRBD1 (6 bases). Germline CDR1 and CDR2: LGHDT and YNNKEL (reference sequence). CDR3 length equals 13 residues. V was cut by 6 bases and J by 2 bases, with 8 bases left in between. CDR3 in amino acids: CASRQGAGNTIYF. The DNA for the CDR3 is TGTGCCAGCAGACAGGGAGCTGGAAACACCATATATTTT.

V and J are TRBV7-2 and TRBJ2-1; D call uncertain. Between the trimmed V and J ends, which lost 4 bases and 6 bases, there was a span of 10 bases. From germline, CDR1 is SGHTA and CDR2 FQGNSA. The CDR3 spans 13 residues. The CDR3 reads CASSSMPPNEQFF. The CDR3, as DNA: TGTGCCAGCAGCTCCATGCCTCCCAATGAGCAGTTCTTC.

This clone was seen a few times. The rearrangement links TRBV30 to TRBJ2-1; D gene unclear. Germline lookup yields CDR1 GTSNPN and CDR2 SVGIG (reference sequence). The V and J ends lost 2 bases and 5 bases respectively, with 10 bases between them. The CDR3 covers 13 residues. CDR3 residues: CAWSITANNEQFF. The CDR3 DNA reads TGTGCCTGGAGTATCACAGCCAACAATGAGCAGTTCTTC.

This chain connects TRBV12-3 or TRBV12-4 to TRBJ1-5; possible D gene TRBD1, 5 bases. The CDR3 has 13 residues. With 6 bases removed from V and 5 bases from J, the gap between germline ends came to 11 bases. The CDR3 loop reads CASRTGPYQPQHF. CDR3 nucleotides: TGTGCCAGCAGAACAGGTCCATATCAGCCCCAGCATTTT.

V usage is TRBV24-1 and J usage is TRBJ2-7, with TRBD1 matching 7 bases. Germline CDR1 reads KGHDR; CDR2 reads SFDVKD. Germline trimming cut 11 bases from V and 0 bases from J; bases unmatched to any gene: 18. The length of the CDR3 is 17 residues. CDR3 in amino acids: CARGGSPCTLPSYEQYV. CDR3 bases: TGTGCCAGAGGGGGCAGTCCTTGTACTTTGCCCTCCTACGAGCAGTACGTC.

The chain is built from TRBV7-9 and TRBJ2-1; D gene unclear. CDR1 SEHNR and CDR2 FQNEAQ come from the germline V gene (reference sequence). V was cut by 1 base and J by 0 bases, with 7 bases left in between. This CDR3 has 15 amino acids. DNA for the CDR3: TGTGCCAGCAGCTTAGTCGGTAGCTCCTACAATGAGCAGTTCTTC. As protein: CASSLVGSSYNEQFF.

This chain links TRBV5-1 with TRBJ2-5; 9 nucleotides match TRBD1. The trim removed 4 bases at V and 5 bases at J, leaving 12 bases unmatched. The length of the CDR3 is 16 residues. Germline CDR1 SGHRS, CDR2 YFSETQ. In nucleotides, the CDR3 is TGCGCCAGCAGCCCCGGGACAGGGATACTGGGGGAGACCCAGTACTTC. Its translation is CASSPGTGILGETQYF.

The V and J genes are TRBV6-5 and TRBJ1-2, with TRBD1 identical over 7 bases. There are 13 residues in the CDR3. Germline values: CDR1 MNHEY, CDR2 SVGAGI. V gave up 6 bases and J gave up 4 bases; unmatched junction bases: 5. The CDR3 spells CASRTGTAYGYTF. CDR3 sequence (DNA): TGTGCCAGCAGAACCGGGACAGCCTATGGCTACACCTTC.

The chain couples TRBV27 to TRBJ2-3; D remains unclear. Trimming shortened V by 7 bases and J by 1 base, and 12 bases separated the two germline ends. The CDR3 is 14 residues long. Germline V gene data show CDR1 as MNHEY and CDR2 as SMNVEV (reference sequence). The chain's CDR3 is CASTLSAGTDTQYF. The CDR3 nucleotides are TGTGCCAGCACCCTCTCGGCAGGCACAGATACGCAGTATTTT.

This chain connects TRBV3-1 (or the pseudogene TRBV3-2) to TRBJ2-5, with 8 bases aligning to TRBD2. CDR3 length: 15 residues. Per germline, CDR1 LGHDT and CDR2 YNNKEL (reference sequence). Trimming took 1 base from V and 5 from J; bases not matched to a gene: 6. This CDR3 reads CASSQGRGGWETQYF. Here the CDR3 DNA reads TGTGCCAGCAGCCAAGGGCGCGGGGGGTGGGAGACCCAGTACTTC.

The chain combines TRBV6-6 with TRBJ2-3; D is undetermined. CDR1 is MNHNY, CDR2 SVGAGI, per germline (reference sequence). This CDR3 has 14 amino acids. Trimming took 4 bases from V and 2 from J, leaving 10 bases between them. The CDR3 protein is CASSSQNPTDTQYF. The CDR3 coding sequence is TGTGCCAGCAGTTCACAGAACCCCACAGATACGCAGTATTTT.

J is TRBJ1-2 and V is TRBV28, with TRBD1 matching 7 bases. CDR1 MDHEN and CDR2 SYDVKM come from the germline V gene. The CDR3 contains 18 residues. Trimming took 3 bases from V and 0 from J; bases not matched to a gene: 13. CDR3 amino acids: CASSFPRRDRRTNYGYTF. Written as DNA, the CDR3 is TGTGCCAGCAGTTTCCCCCGCCGGGACAGAAGAACTAACTATGGCTACACCTTC.

This chain uses TRBV28 with TRBJ2-1; TRBD2 matches 11 bases. CDR3 length: 14 residues. CDR1 is MDHEN, CDR2 SYDVKM, per germline. Germline trimming cut 8 bases from V and 4 bases from J; bases unmatched to any gene: 4. Here the CDR3 reads CASWTSGRYNEQFF. CDR3 DNA sequence: TGTGCCAGCTGGACTAGCGGGCGATACAATGAGCAGTTCTTC.

V and J are TRBV6-4 and TRBJ2-7; D is ambiguous. The CDR3 totals 11 residues. V was cut by 4 bases and J by 0 bases, with 1 base left in between. Germline V gene lookup returns CDR1 MRHNA and CDR2 SNTAGT. The chain's CDR3 is CASSGSYEQYV. In nucleotides, the CDR3 is TGTGCCAGCAGTGGCTCCTACGAGCAGTACGTC.

The rearrangement joins TRBV2 to TRBJ2-3; TRBD1 or TRBD2 may be the D gene (7 bases each). The CDR3 is made up of 16 amino acids. Germline CDR1 and CDR2: SNHLY and FYNNEI. The V end was cut by 7 bases, the J end by 2 bases, with 19 bases between. The CDR3 spells CASTPIRGGFTDTQYF. CDR3 nucleotide sequence: TGTGCCAGCACCCCCATCAGGGGGGGATTCACAGATACGCAGTATTTT. The full variable domain, in which reference TRBV2 and TRBJ2-3 provide the parts outside the CDR3, is EPEVTQTPSHQVTQMGQEVILRCVPISNHLYFYWYRQILGQKVEFLVSFYNNEISEKSEIFDDQFSVERPDGSNFTLKIRSTKLEDSAMYFCASTPIRGGFTDTQYFGPGTRLTVL.

The gene calls are TRBV3-1 (or the pseudogene TRBV3-2) and TRBJ2-6; TRBD1 agrees at 9 bases. Germline loops: CDR1 LGHDT, CDR2 YNNKEL (reference sequence). The CDR3 consists of 16 residues. V lost 7 bases to trimming and J lost 3 bases; unmatched junction nucleotides: 7. DNA for the CDR3: TGTGCCAGCACCCTAGGGACAGGGAGTGGGGCCAACGTCCTGACTTTC. The encoded protein is CASTLGTGSGANVLTF.

The rearrangement links TRBV7-8 to TRBJ1-5; tentative D call: TRBD1 (6 bases). From germline, CDR1 is SGHVS and CDR2 FQNEAQ. The V end lost 5 bases, the J end lost 2 bases, and 22 bases lay between the germline ends. CDR3 length: 18 residues. The DNA for the CDR3 is TGTGCCAGCAGCAAAGACGGGGGCGCATCTTCCCGCAATCAGCCCCAGCATTTT. Its translation: CASSKDGGASSRNQPQHF.

The chain recombines TRBV19 with TRBJ1-5; weak D call: TRBD1 (6 bases). The CDR3 extends over 15 amino acids. Trimming removed 3 bases from V and 7 bases from J, with 16 bases in between. Germline CDR1 is LNHDA and CDR2 is SQIVND (reference sequence). The DNA for the CDR3 is TGTGCCAGTAGTATGGTACAGGGAATACAACAGCCCCAGCATTTT. Its translation: CASSMVQGIQQPQHF.

The V and J genes are TRBV24-1 and TRBJ1-2; D is undetermined. The V gene lost 3 bases and the J gene lost 4 bases, with 14 bases spanning the gap. The CDR3 consists of 15 residues. The V gene's germline CDR1 is KGHDR and CDR2 SFDVKD. The CDR3, as DNA: TGTGCCACCAGTGATCCGCCGCCATACTTCTATGGCTACACCTTC. Residues: CATSDPPPYFYGYTF.

The V call is TRBV2, the J call TRBJ2-3; 10 bases align to TRBD2. The CDR3 runs 14 residues. The trim removed 5 bases at V and 4 bases at J, leaving 3 bases unmatched. CDR1 and CDR2 from the germline V gene are SNHLY and FYNNEI. CDR3 sequence: CASSISGGSDTQYF. CDR3 bases: TGTGCCAGCAGTATTAGCGGGGGGTCAGATACGCAGTATTTT.

This sequence joins TRBV5-4 and TRBJ2-2; D gene unclear. The CDR3 totals 13 residues. CDR1 SGHNT and CDR2 YYREEE come from the germline V gene (reference sequence). The V end was cut by 4 bases, the J end by 3 bases, with 7 bases between. The CDR3, as DNA: TGTGCCAGCAGCCTCACCTACACCGGGGAGCTGTTTTTT. It codes for CASSLTYTGELFF.